Given below is one TCR beta chain in context. Its antigen is as yet unknown. The sample is drawn from a study of CD8+ T cells in alopecia areata. Isolated RNA was reverse transcribed into cDNA used as the sequencing template. Clones were read by immunoSEQ multiplex PCR, and TCRdb kept only the in-frame ones, dropping some. The data show 250,000 or so clones, roughly two thirds seen once. As part of sample collection, lesional scalp punch biopsies and peripheral blood were taken from alopecia areata patients. The researchers isolated CD4+ and CD8+ T cells from PBMCs by sorting. General study findings and limits: Clonality in lesional scalp, especially alopecia totalis/universalis, exceeded that of normal scalp. The study found TCR sharing across patients less clear than in mice, possibly for HLA reasons.

This clonotype was obtained from a human donor with alopecia areata. The specimen was CD4+ T cells sorted from blood, collected at week 0.

In DNA, the CDR3 is TGTGCCAGCAGCTTAGTCCAGGACGGGAATTCACCCCTCCACTTT. As protein: CASSLVQDGNSPLHF. The genes are TRBV7-2 and TRBJ1-6; D is uncertain. Germline CDR1 and CDR2: SGHTA and FQGNSA. V lost 1 base and J 7 bases, leaving 11 bases between the germline ends. There are 15 residues in the CDR3. Full variable domain (outside the CDR3, taken from reference TRBV7-2 and TRBJ1-6): GAGVSQSPSNKVTEKGKDVELRCDPISGHTALYWYRQSLGQGLEFLIYFQGNSAPDKSGLPSDRFSAERTGGSVSTLTIQRTQQEDSAVYLCASSLVQDGNSPLHFGNGTRLTVT.